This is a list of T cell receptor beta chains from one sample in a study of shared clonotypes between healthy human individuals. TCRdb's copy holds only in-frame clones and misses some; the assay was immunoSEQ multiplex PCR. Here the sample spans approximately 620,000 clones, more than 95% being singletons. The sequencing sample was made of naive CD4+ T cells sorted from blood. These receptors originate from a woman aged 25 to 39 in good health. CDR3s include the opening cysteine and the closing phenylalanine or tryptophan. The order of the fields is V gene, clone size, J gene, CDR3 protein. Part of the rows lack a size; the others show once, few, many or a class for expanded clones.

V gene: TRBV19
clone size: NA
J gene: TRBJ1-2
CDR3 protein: CASSMVREGNYGYTF

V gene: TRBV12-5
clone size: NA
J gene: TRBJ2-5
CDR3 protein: CASGWGEDSPGGPYQETQYF

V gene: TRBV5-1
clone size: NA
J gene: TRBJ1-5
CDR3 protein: CASSLGNNQPQHF

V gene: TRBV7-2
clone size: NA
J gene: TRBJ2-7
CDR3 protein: CASSSRDLSEQYF

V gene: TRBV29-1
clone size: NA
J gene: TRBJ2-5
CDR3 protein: CSVGGLAETQYF

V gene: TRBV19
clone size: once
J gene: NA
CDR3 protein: CASSIPGSLYEQYF

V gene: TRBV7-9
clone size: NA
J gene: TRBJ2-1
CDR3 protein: CASSPMGLGDEQFF

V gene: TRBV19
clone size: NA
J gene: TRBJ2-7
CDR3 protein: CASSIGGGAYEQYF

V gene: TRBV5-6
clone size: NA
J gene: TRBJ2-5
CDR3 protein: CASSLLGKETQYF

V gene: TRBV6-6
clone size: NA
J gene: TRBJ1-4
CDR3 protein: CASSKGRLNEKLFF

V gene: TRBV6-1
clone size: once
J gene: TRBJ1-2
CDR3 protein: CASSERGGGGYTF

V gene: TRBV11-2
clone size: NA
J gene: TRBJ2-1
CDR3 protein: CASSLGIASDYNEQFF

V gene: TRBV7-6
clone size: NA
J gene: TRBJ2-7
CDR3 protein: CASSPTVFQQYF

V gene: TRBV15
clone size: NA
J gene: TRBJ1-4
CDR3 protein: CATSRGAGVKEKLFF

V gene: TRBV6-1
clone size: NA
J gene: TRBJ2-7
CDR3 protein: CASQRTLAGVSEQYF

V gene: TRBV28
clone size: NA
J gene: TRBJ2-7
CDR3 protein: CASSSGQKYEQYF

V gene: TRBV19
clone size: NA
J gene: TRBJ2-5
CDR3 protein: CASSLGLASQETQYF

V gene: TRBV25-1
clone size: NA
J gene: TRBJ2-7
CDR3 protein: CASSPWGYGSYEQYF

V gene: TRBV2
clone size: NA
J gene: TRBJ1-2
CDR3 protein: CASSDRTNTNYGYTF

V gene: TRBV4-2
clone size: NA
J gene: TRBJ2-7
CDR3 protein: CASSQSSSGRSYEQYF